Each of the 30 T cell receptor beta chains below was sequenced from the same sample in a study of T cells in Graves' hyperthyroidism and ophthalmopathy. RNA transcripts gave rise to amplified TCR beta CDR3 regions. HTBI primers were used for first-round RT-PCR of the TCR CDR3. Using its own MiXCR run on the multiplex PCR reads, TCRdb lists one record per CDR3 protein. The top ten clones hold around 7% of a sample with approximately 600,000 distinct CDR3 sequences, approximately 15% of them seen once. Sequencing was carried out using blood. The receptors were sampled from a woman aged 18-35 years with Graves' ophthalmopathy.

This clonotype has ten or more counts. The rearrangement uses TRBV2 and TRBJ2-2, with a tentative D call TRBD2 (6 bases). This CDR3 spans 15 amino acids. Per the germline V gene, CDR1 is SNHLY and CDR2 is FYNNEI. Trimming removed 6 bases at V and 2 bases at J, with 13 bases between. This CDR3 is CASRVGSGNTGELFF. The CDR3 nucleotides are TGTGCCAGCAGGGTCGGTAGCGGTAACACCGGGGAGCTGTTTTTT.

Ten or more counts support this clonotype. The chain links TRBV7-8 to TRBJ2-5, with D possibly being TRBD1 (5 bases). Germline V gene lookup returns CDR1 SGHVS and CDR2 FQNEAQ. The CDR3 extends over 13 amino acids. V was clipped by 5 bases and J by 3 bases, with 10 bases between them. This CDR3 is CASSRDRKETQYF. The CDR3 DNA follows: TGTGCCAGCAGCCGTGACAGAAAAGAGACCCAGTACTTC.

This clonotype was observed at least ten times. The CDR3, as DNA: TGTGCCAGCAGCCAAGGGGACCCTAGCGGGATAGGGCGAACAGATACGCAGTATTTT. Its translation is CASSQGDPSGIGRTDTQYF. The chain employs TRBV3-1 and TRBJ2-3, with TRBD2 identical over 9 bases. Trimming removed 1 base from V and 3 bases from J; junction bases left unmatched: 14. This CDR3 contains 19 residues. CDR1 is LGHDT and CDR2 is YNNKEL in the germline V gene (reference sequence).

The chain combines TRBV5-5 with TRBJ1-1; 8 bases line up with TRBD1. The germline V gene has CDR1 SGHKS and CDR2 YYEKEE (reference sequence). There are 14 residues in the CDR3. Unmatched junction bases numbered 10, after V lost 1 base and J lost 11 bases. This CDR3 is CASSLLDRGGCAFF. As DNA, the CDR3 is TGTGCCAGCAGCTTGCTAGACAGGGGAGGGTGCGCTTTCTTT.

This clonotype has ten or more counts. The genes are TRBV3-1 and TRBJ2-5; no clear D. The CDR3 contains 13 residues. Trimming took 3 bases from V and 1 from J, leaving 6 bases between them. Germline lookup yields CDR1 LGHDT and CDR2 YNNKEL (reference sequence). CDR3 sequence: CASSHLSQETQYF. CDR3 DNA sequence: TGTGCCAGCAGCCACCTTTCCCAAGAGACCCAGTACTTC.

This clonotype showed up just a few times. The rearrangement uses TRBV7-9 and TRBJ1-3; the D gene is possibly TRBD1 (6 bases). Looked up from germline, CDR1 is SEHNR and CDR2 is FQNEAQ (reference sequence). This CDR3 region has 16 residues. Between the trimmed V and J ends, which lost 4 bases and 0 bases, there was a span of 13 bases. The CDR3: CASSWGTPSSGNTIYF. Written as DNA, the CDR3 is TGTGCCAGCAGCTGGGGGACACCGAGCTCTGGAAACACCATATATTTT.

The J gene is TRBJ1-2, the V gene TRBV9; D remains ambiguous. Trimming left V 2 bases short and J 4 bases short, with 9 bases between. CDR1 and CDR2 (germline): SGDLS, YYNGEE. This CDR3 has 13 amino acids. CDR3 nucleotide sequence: TGTGCCAGCAGCGTCGGCGTGGCCTATGGCTACACCTTC. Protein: CASSVGVAYGYTF. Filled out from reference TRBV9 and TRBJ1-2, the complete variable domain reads DSGVTQTPKHLITATGQRVTLRCSPRSGDLSVYWYQQSLDQGLQFLIQYYNGEERAKGNILERFSAQQFPDLHSELNLSSLELGDSALYFCASSVGVAYGYTFGSGTRLTVV.

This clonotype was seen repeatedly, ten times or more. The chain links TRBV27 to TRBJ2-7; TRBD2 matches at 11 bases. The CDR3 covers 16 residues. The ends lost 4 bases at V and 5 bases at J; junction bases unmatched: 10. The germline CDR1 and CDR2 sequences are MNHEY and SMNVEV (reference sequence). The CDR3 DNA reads TGTGCCAGCAGTTATAGCGGACTAGCGGGCTTCCACGAGCAGTACTTC. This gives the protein CASSYSGLAGFHEQYF.

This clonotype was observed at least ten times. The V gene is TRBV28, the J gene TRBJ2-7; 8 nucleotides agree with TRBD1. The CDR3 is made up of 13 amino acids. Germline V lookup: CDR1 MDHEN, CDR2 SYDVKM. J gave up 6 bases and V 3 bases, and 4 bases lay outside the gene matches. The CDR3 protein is CASSLGQDGEQYF. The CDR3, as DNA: TGTGCCAGCAGTTTGGGACAGGATGGCGAGCAGTACTTC.

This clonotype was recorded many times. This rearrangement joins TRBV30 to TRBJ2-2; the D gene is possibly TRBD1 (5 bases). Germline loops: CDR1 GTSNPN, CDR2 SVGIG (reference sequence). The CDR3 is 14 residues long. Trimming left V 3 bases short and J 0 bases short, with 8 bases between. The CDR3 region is CAWRTDTNTGELFF. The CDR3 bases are TGTGCCTGGAGGACAGACACGAACACCGGGGAGCTGTTTTTT.

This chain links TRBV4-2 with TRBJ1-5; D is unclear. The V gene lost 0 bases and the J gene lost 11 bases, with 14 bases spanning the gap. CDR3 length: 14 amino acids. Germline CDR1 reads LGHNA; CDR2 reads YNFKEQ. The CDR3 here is CASSQEDQVGTQHF. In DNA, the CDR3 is TGTGCCAGCAGCCAAGAAGACCAGGTGGGGACCCAGCATTTT.

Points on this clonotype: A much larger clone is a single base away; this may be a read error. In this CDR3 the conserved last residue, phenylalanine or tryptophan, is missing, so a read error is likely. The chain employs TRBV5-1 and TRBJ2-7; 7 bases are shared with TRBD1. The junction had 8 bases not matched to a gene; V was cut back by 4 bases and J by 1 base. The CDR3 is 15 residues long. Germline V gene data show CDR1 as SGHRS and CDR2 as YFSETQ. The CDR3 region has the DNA TGCGCCAGCAGCCTTCTGGGGACAGCTTCCTACGAGCAGTACCTC. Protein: CASSLLGTASYEQYL.

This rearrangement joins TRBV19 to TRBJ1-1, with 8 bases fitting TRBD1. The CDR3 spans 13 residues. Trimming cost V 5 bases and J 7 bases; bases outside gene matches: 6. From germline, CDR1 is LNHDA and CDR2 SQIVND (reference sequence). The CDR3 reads CASSPRQGSEAFF. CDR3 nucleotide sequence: TGTGCCAGTAGTCCCCGACAGGGGAGTGAAGCTTTCTTT.

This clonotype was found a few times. CDR3: CASTLLAGGPDVYEQYF. Here the CDR3 DNA reads TGTGCCAGCACCCTACTAGCGGGAGGGCCCGACGTCTACGAGCAGTACTTC. The chain has TRBV6-4 and TRBJ2-7, with 13 bases identical to TRBD2. CDR3 size: 17 residues. Per germline, CDR1 MRHNA and CDR2 SNTAGT. The V segment lost 7 bases and the J segment 3 bases; nucleotides outside the gene matches: 12.

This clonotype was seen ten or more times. The CDR3 DNA sequence: TGTGCCAGCAGCGTTAACAATGAGCAGTTCTTC. Translated: CASSVNNEQFF. This chain links TRBV9 with TRBJ2-1, with no clear D. The V and J ends lost 2 bases and 5 bases respectively, with 2 bases between them. CDR3 length: 11 amino acids. Germline V gives CDR1 SGDLS, CDR2 YYNGEE.

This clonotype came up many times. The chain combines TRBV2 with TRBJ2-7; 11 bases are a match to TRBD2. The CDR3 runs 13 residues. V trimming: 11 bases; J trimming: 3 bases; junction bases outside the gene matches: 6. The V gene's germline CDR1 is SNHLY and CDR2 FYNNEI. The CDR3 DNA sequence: TGTGCCGGTTGGGGACTAGCGGTCTACGAGCAGTACTTC. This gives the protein CAGWGLAVYEQYF.

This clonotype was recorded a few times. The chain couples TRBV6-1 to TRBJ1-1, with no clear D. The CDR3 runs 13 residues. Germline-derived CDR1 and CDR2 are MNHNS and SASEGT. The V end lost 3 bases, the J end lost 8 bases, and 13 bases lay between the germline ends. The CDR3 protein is CASSELTAAEAFF. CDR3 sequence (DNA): TGTGCCAGCAGTGAGTTAACAGCCGCCGAAGCTTTCTTT.

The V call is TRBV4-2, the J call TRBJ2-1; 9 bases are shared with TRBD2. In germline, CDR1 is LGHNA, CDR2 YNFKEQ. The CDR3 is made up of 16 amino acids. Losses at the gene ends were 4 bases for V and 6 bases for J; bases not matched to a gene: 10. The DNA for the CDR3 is TGTGCCAGCAGCCCATTAGCGGGAGAAGGGGTCAATGAGCAGTTCTTC. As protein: CASSPLAGEGVNEQFF.

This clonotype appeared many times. CDR3 in DNA: TGTGCCAGCAGCTTACTGCCCGGGACTAGTGCGGTTGAGCAGTTCTTC. It is translated as CASSLLPGTSAVEQFF. The chain has TRBV11-3 and TRBJ2-1; 8 positions agree with TRBD2. CDR1 SGHNT and CDR2 YENEEA come from the germline V gene. With V trimmed by 2 bases and J by 9 bases, 12 bases remained unmatched. This CDR3 comprises 16 residues.

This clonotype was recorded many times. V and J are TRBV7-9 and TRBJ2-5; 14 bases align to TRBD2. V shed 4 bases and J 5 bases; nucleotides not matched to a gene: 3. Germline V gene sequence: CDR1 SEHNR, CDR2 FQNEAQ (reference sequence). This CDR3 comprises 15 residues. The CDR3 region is CASSSGLAGVETQYF. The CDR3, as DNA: TGTGCCAGCAGCTCGGGACTAGCGGGAGTTGAGACCCAGTACTTC. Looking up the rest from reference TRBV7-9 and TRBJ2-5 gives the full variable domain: DTGVSQNPRHKITKRGQNVTFRCDPISEHNRLYWYRQTLGQGPEFLTYFQNEAQLEKSRLLSDRFSAERPKGSFSTLEIQRTEQGDSAMYLCASSSGLAGVETQYFGPGTRLLVL.

CDR3 residues: CASSSDDFYGYTF. The CDR3 coding sequence is TGTGCCAGCAGCTCGGACGATTTCTATGGCTACACCTTC. The gene calls are TRBV5-4 and TRBJ1-2; the D is unclear. This CDR3 has 13 residues. CDR1 SGHNT and CDR2 YYREEE come from the germline V gene (reference sequence). V lost 3 bases and J lost 4, with 10 bases in between.

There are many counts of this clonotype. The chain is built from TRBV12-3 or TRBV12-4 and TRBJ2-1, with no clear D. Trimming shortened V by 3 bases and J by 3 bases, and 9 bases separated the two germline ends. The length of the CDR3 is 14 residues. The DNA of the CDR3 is TGTGCCAGCAGTTTTTATACCTACTACAATGAGCAGTTCTTC. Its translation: CASSFYTYYNEQFF.

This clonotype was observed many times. This CDR3 reads CASSEDQPYEQYF. The CDR3 DNA reads as TGTGCCAGCAGTGAAGACCAACCCTACGAGCAGTACTTC. The rearrangement uses TRBV6-1 and TRBJ2-7; unclear D gene. The ends were cut back, 1 base at V and 2 bases at J, with 6 bases in the middle. Germline assignment: CDR1 MNHNS and CDR2 SASEGT. The CDR3 consists of 13 residues.

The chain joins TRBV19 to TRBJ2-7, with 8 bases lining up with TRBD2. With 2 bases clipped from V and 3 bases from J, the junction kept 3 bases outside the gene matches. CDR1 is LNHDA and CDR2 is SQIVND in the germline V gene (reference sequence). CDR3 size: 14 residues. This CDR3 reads CASSITSGFYEQYF. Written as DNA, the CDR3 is TGTGCCAGTAGTATAACTAGCGGTTTCTACGAGCAGTACTTC.

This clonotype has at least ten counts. CDR3 amino acids: CASTSQGPNTEAFF. CDR3 bases: TGTGCCAGCACCTCACAGGGGCCGAACACTGAAGCTTTCTTT. The V gene is TRBV6-1, the J gene TRBJ1-1; 7 bases fit TRBD1. The CDR3 totals 14 residues. Germline loops: CDR1 MNHNS, CDR2 SASEGT. V lost 7 bases to trimming and J lost 1 base; unmatched junction nucleotides: 6.

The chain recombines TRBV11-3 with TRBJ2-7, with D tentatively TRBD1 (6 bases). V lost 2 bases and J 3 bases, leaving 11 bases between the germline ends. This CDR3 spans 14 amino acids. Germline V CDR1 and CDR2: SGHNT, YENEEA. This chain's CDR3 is CASSLSTGFYEQYF. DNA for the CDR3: TGTGCCAGCAGCTTATCAACAGGGTTCTACGAGCAGTACTTC.

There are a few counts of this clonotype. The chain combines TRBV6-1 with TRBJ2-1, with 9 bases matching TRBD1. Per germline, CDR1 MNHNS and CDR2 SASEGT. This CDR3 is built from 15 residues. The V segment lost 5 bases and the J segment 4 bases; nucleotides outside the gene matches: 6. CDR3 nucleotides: TGTGCCAGCAGTCTTCACAGGGGGCCTTACAATGAGCAGTTCTTC. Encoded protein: CASSLHRGPYNEQFF.

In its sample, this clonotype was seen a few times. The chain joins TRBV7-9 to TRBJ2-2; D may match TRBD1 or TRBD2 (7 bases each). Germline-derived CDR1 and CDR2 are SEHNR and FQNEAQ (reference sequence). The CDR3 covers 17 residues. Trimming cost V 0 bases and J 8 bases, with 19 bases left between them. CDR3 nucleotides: TGTGCCAGCAGCTTAGCTCAGGGGGGGTACTCACCGGGGGAGCTGTTTTTT. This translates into CASSLAQGGYSPGELFF.

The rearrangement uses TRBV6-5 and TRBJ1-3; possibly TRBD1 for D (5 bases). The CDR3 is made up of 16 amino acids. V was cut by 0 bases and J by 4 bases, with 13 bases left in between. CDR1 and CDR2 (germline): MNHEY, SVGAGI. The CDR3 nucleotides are TGTGCCAGCAGTTACTCGCTCAGGGTGCGGGGAAACACCATATATTTT. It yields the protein CASSYSLRVRGNTIYF.

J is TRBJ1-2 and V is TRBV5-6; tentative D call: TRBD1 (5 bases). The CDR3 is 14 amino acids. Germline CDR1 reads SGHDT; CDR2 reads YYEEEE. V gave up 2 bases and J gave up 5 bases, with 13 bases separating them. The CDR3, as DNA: TGTGCCAGCAGCTTAGCGGGACTCGAGTATGGCTACACCTTC. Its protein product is CASSLAGLEYGYTF.